A single sample gave rise to the 31 T cell receptor beta chains below, sequenced in a study of Graves' ophthalmopathy and Graves' hyperthyroidism. Using RNA transcripts, the TCR beta CDR3 regions were amplified. In the first round, RT-PCR was carried out with HTBI primers, and a multiplex PCR formed the second round. MiXCR, applied by TCRdb to the multiplex PCR reads, yields one record per CDR3 protein. The table lists 580,000 or so distinct CDR3 sequences, about two fifths of them singletons, with roughly 4% in the top ten. Material: peripheral blood or thyroid tissue (not recorded which). The receptors derive from an adult man with Graves' hyperthyroidism.

The chain is built from TRBV7-9 and TRBJ1-3, with 7 bases that match TRBD2. Near its end, the DNA agrees better with TRBJ2-3, so the J call may be wrong. This CDR3 region has 12 residues. From germline, CDR1 is SEHNR and CDR2 FQNEAQ (reference sequence). This CDR3 is CASSSLADTQYF. CDR3 sequence (DNA): TGTGCCAGCAGCTCACTAGCGGATACGCAGTATTTT.

Points on this clonotype: This clone may be a read error of a much larger clone one base away. J is TRBJ2-2 and V is TRBV7-2, with 11 bases aligning to TRBD2. This CDR3 comprises 19 residues. With 5 bases clipped from V and 5 bases from J, the junction kept 16 bases outside the gene matches. Looked up from germline, CDR1 is SGHTA and CDR2 is FQGNSA. The CDR3 nucleotides are TGTGCCAGCAGCCCGCCCGGGATGGAACTAGCGGGGGCTACCGGGGAGCTGTTTTTT. This translates into CASSPPGMELAGATGELFF. The full variable domain, its missing parts supplied by reference TRBV7-2 and TRBJ2-2, is GAGVSQSPSNKVTEKGKDVELRCDPISGHTALYWYRQSLGQGLEFLIYFQGNSAPDKSGLPSDRFSAERTGGSVSTLTIQRTQQEDSAVYLCASSPPGMELAGATGELFFGEGSRLTVL.

This chain links TRBV20-1 with TRBJ1-2; no firm D call. The germline V gene has CDR1 DFQATT and CDR2 SNEGSKA (reference sequence). The CDR3 spans 14 residues. V was trimmed by 1 base and J by 7 bases, leaving 16 bases between them. CDR3: CSARVWGSITGYTF. In nucleotides, the CDR3 is TGCAGTGCTAGAGTATGGGGAAGTATTACTGGCTACACCTTC.

The CDR3 here is CSVRKDRAETQYF. As DNA, the CDR3 is TGCAGCGTTCGTAAGGACAGGGCAGAGACCCAGTACTTC. The chain carries TRBV29-1 and TRBJ2-5; 8 nucleotides align to TRBD1. V lost 5 bases, J lost 4 bases, and 6 bases stayed unmatched. CDR1 is SQVTM, CDR2 ANQGSEA, per germline. The CDR3 is 13 residues long.

Worth noting for this clonotype: A much bigger clone sits one base away, suggesting this may be a read error. This chain joins TRBV10-3 and TRBJ1-1; D may be TRBD1 (6 bases). V lost 6 bases and J 9 bases, leaving 17 bases between the germline ends. CDR3 size: 13 residues. CDR1 is ENHRY, CDR2 SYGVKD, per germline. This CDR3 reads CAISPRAGVKAFF. The CDR3 DNA is TGTGCCATCAGCCCAAGGGCAGGGGTTAAAGCTTTCTTT.

V gene TRBV7-9 combines with J gene TRBJ1-5; TRBD1 might be the D (6 bases). Germline assignment: CDR1 SEHNR and CDR2 FQNEAQ (reference sequence). V was cut by 5 bases and J by 3 bases, with 14 bases left in between. The CDR3 is made up of 15 amino acids. CDR3 nucleotide sequence: TGTGCCAGCAGCAGACAGGTCAGGTCCAATCAGCCCCAGCATTTT. It translates to CASSRQVRSNQPQHF.

This clonotype turned up a few times. The conserved phenylalanine or tryptophan is not found at the CDR3 terminus, so this likely reflects a read error. V is TRBV6-1 and J is TRBJ2-7; no clear D gene. From germline, CDR1 is MNHNS and CDR2 SASEGT. V lost 5 bases and J 0 bases, leaving 17 bases between the germline ends. The CDR3 is 16 amino acids. The DNA for the CDR3 is TGTGCCAGCAGTTACTCCTCGACTTACAGCTCCTACGAGCAGTACCTC. This gives the protein CASSYSSTYSSYEQYL.

The chain employs TRBV5-1 and TRBJ2-2; D is perhaps TRBD2 (5 bases). V was cut by 0 bases and J by 5 bases, with 17 bases left in between. From germline, CDR1 is SGHRS and CDR2 YFSETQ. The CDR3 consists of 17 residues. As DNA, the CDR3 is TGCGCCAGCAGCTTGGTATTACGGGATCGCCGGACCGGGGAGCTGTTTTTT. Its translation: CASSLVLRDRRTGELFF.

V and J are TRBV20-1 and TRBJ1-2; a weak D match, TRBD1 (5 bases). Germline CDR1 and CDR2: DFQATT and SNEGSKA (reference sequence). Trimming shortened V by 0 bases and J by 6 bases, and 20 bases separated the two germline ends. The CDR3 is 16 residues long. The CDR3 loop is CSARDGVRGRGDGYTF. The CDR3 bases are TGCAGTGCTAGAGACGGGGTGAGGGGCCGCGGGGATGGCTACACCTTC.

On this clonotype: It may be a read error: a sequence one base away is much more abundant. The J gene is TRBJ1-2, the V gene TRBV10-2, with D tentatively TRBD1 (5 bases). Trimming left V 0 bases short and J 6 bases short, with 8 bases between. CDR1 and CDR2 from the germline V gene are WSHSY and SAAADI. This CDR3 is 13 amino acids long. The CDR3 loop is CASSESGGDGYTF. The CDR3 DNA reads TGCGCCAGCAGTGAGTCCGGGGGAGATGGCTACACCTTC.

This clonotype was recorded many times. V usage is TRBV29-1 and J usage is TRBJ1-2; TRBD1 aligns across 7 bases. Germline trimming cut 3 bases from V and 7 bases from J; bases unmatched to any gene: 8. The CDR3 length is 13 residues. Germline lookup yields CDR1 SQVTM and CDR2 ANQGSEA. The CDR3 bases are TGCAGCGTTGATGGGCAGGGGGTCGGTGGCTACACCTTC. It specifies CSVDGQGVGGYTF.

The chain has TRBV10-3 and TRBJ1-1; D call uncertain. The CDR3 runs 17 residues. Deletions cut 0 bases from V and 3 bases from J, with 17 bases between. CDR1 and CDR2 from the germline V gene are ENHRY and SYGVKD. CDR3 residues: CAISESIRTLGHTEAFF. CDR3 sequence (DNA): TGTGCCATCAGTGAGTCGATCAGGACCCTAGGGCACACTGAAGCTTTCTTT.

The chain uses TRBV7-2 and TRBJ1-2; no definite D call. The CDR3 is 14 amino acids. The germline V and J ends were trimmed by 1 base and 5 bases, with 11 bases remaining between them. The V gene's germline CDR1 is SGHTA and CDR2 FQGNSA. The CDR3 loop reads CASSLDAIVYGYTF. CDR3 DNA: TGTGCCAGCAGCTTAGATGCGATTGTTTATGGCTACACCTTC.

The rearrangement uses TRBV12-3 or TRBV12-4 and TRBJ2-5; 9 bases agree with TRBD2. The CDR3 loop spans 14 amino acids. The J segment lost 3 bases and the V segment lost 8 bases, leaving 7 bases of the junction unmatched. The DNA of the CDR3 is TGTGCCAGCGGGGTAGCGGGAGTAGAAGAGACCCAGTACTTC. Amino acids: CASGVAGVEETQYF.

The chain uses TRBV7-8 and TRBJ1-4; a possible D gene is TRBD1 (5 bases). Trimming removed 5 bases from V and 8 bases from J, with 21 bases in between. The CDR3 runs 16 residues. Looked up from germline, CDR1 is SGHVS and CDR2 is FQNEAQ. The CDR3 nucleotides read TGTGCCAGCAGCGAGCGCCTCGGGGCAGCGTGGGAAAAACTGTTTTTT. It encodes CASSERLGAAWEKLFF.

In this sample, this clonotype turned up many times. The chain recombines TRBV20-1 with TRBJ1-5, with 11 positions matching TRBD1. Trimming cost V 6 bases and J 2 bases; bases outside gene matches: 9. This CDR3 has 16 amino acids. From germline, CDR1 is DFQATT and CDR2 SNEGSKA (reference sequence). CDR3 region: CSAPDRGRGGNQPQHF. The CDR3 nucleotides are TGCAGTGCGCCGGACAGGGGGCGCGGTGGCAATCAGCCCCAGCATTTT.

This chain connects TRBV2 to TRBJ2-6, with D tentatively TRBD1 (5 bases). The CDR3 runs 14 residues. CDR1 and CDR2 from the germline V gene are SNHLY and FYNNEI. Trimming removed 6 bases at V and 4 bases at J, with 10 bases between. CDR3 residues: CASRTWTGANVLTF. The DNA of the CDR3 is TGTGCCAGCAGGACTTGGACAGGGGCCAACGTCCTGACTTTC.

The rearrangement links TRBV9 to TRBJ1-2; 9 positions agree with TRBD1. CDR1 SGDLS and CDR2 YYNGEE come from the germline V gene. This CDR3 region has 15 residues. The junction had 5 bases not matched to a gene; V was cut back by 1 base and J by 4 bases. CDR3 in amino acids: CASSVNTGGGYGYTF. CDR3 DNA: TGTGCCAGCAGCGTAAACACAGGGGGCGGCTATGGCTACACCTTC.

V and J are TRBV7-9 and TRBJ2-3; D is unclear. CDR1 and CDR2 from the germline V gene are SEHNR and FQNEAQ (reference sequence). V was shortened by 5 bases and J by 7 bases, with 4 bases between the two germline ends. The length of the CDR3 is 10 residues. CDR3 nucleotides: TGTGCCAGCAGCCCCAATACGCAGTATTTT. Translating it yields CASSPNTQYF. The whole variable domain, filled in from reference TRBV7-9 and TRBJ2-3, reads DTGVSQNPRHKITKRGQNVTFRCDPISEHNRLYWYRQTLGQGPEFLTYFQNEAQLEKSRLLSDRFSAERPKGSFSTLEIQRTEQGDSAMYLCASSPNTQYFGPGTRLTVL.

The sample holds a few counts of this clonotype. This sequence joins TRBV5-1 and TRBJ1-1, with D possibly matching TRBD1 (5 bases). This CDR3 spans 12 amino acids. CDR1 and CDR2 (germline): SGHRS, YFSETQ. Trimming stripped 7 bases from V and 3 bases from J, with 10 bases between. Written as DNA, the CDR3 is TGCGCCAGCGGGGCGACTTACACTGAAGCTTTCTTT. It encodes CASGATYTEAFF.

This clonotype was observed many times. This chain links TRBV29-1 with TRBJ2-2, with 9 nucleotides matching TRBD1. The ends lost 6 bases at V and 5 bases at J; junction bases unmatched: 10. There are 15 residues in the CDR3. The germline V gene encodes CDR1 SQVTM and CDR2 ANQGSEA. The DNA of the CDR3 is TGCAGCGTAAAACAGGGGGCGGAAGATACCGGGGAGCTGTTTTTT. This gives the protein CSVKQGAEDTGELFF.

The chain links TRBV2 to TRBJ1-1; 7 nucleotides align to TRBD1. Losses at the gene ends were 6 bases for V and 0 bases for J; bases not matched to a gene: 7. The CDR3 covers 15 residues. The germline V gene has CDR1 SNHLY and CDR2 FYNNEI. CDR3 bases: TGTGCCAGCAGGGACCCGACAGGGCTGAACACTGAAGCTTTCTTT. Amino acid sequence: CASRDPTGLNTEAFF.

This clonotype was seen at least ten times. The rearrangement uses TRBV20-1 and TRBJ1-2; TRBD1 aligns across 8 bases. After removal of 0 bases from V and 4 bases from J, the junction contained 4 bases not matched to a gene. This CDR3 has 14 amino acids. Germline V gene sequence: CDR1 DFQATT, CDR2 SNEGSKA (reference sequence). The CDR3 here is CSARDLGQGYGYTF. In DNA, the CDR3 is TGCAGTGCTAGAGATCTAGGACAGGGCTATGGCTACACCTTC.

Ten or more counts support this clonotype. This chain uses TRBV2 with TRBJ2-6, with unresolved D. The germline V gene has CDR1 SNHLY and CDR2 FYNNEI. V was clipped by 4 bases and J by 2 bases, with 6 bases between them. The CDR3 is 14 residues long. DNA for the CDR3: TGTGCCAGCAGTGGCAGGACTGGGGCCAACGTCCTGACTTTC. Protein product: CASSGRTGANVLTF.

The chain has TRBV15 and TRBJ1-1, with D possibly TRBD1 on 5 matching bases. This CDR3 has 19 residues. V was clipped by 3 bases and J by 0 bases, with 23 bases between them. The germline CDR1 and CDR2 sequences are LNHNV and YYDKDF (reference sequence). The CDR3 nucleotides read TGTGCCACCAGCAGTGAAGGGGCCCGCCCGATTATTATGAACACTGAAGCTTTCTTT. It specifies CATSSEGARPIIMNTEAFF.

The chain combines TRBV20-1 with TRBJ1-6; 8 bases agree with TRBD1. CDR1 is DFQATT and CDR2 is SNEGSKA in the germline V gene (reference sequence). V lost 0 bases to trimming and J lost 6 bases; unmatched junction nucleotides: 1. The CDR3 has 14 amino acids. CDR3 in amino acids: CSARDGQGNSPLHF. Written as DNA, the CDR3 is TGCAGTGCTAGAGATGGACAGGGTAATTCACCCCTCCACTTT.

The V call is TRBV7-2, the J call TRBJ2-5; 8 bases are shared with TRBD2. From germline, CDR1 is SGHTA and CDR2 FQGNSA. The CDR3 is 15 amino acids. V was clipped by 5 bases and J by 4 bases; unmatched bases: 9. The CDR3 region has the DNA TGTGCCAGCAGCAAAGAGCCGGGGGGGAGAGAGACCCAGTACTTC. It encodes CASSKEPGGRETQYF.

Here the CDR3 DNA reads TGTGCCAGCAGCTTGACAGGGCATGGCACAGATACGCAGTATTTT. Its translation is CASSLTGHGTDTQYF. The rearrangement joins TRBV5-6 to TRBJ2-3; tentatively, D is TRBD1 (6 bases). Germline CDR1 SGHDT, CDR2 YYEEEE. V lost 1 base and J 1 base, leaving 10 bases between the germline ends. The CDR3 is made up of 15 amino acids.

The chain links TRBV25-1 to TRBJ2-7; possibly TRBD1 for D (5 bases). The CDR3 totals 13 residues. Trimming stripped 6 bases from V and 3 bases from J, with 12 bases between. The germline V gene has CDR1 MGHDK and CDR2 SYGVNS. CDR3 sequence (DNA): TGTGCCAGCAGGGACGACAGAGACTACGAGCAGTACTTC. It is translated as CASRDDRDYEQYF.

In this sample, this clonotype turned up many times. In nucleotides, the CDR3 is TGTGCCAGCAGCCAGGGACTAGCGGACCAAGAGACCCAGTACTTC. The encoded protein is CASSQGLADQETQYF. The chain is built from TRBV11-2 and TRBJ2-5, with TRBD2 identical over 11 bases. The CDR3 has 15 amino acids. Germline CDR1 is SGHAT and CDR2 is FQNNGV. The J segment lost 0 bases and the V segment lost 5 bases, leaving 2 bases of the junction unmatched.

This clonotype has just a few counts. The V and J genes are TRBV6-5 and TRBJ2-7; perhaps TRBD2 as D (5 bases). CDR1 is MNHEY, CDR2 SVGAGI, per germline. Trimming left V 2 bases short and J 1 base short, with 9 bases between. The CDR3 is made up of 14 amino acids. The CDR3 region is CASSYQGGSYEQYF. The CDR3 region has the DNA TGTGCCAGCAGTTACCAAGGCGGGTCCTACGAGCAGTACTTC.